A selection of T cell receptor beta chains follows, all from one sample in a study of blood T cell repertoires in COVID-19. Data came from immunoSEQ multiplex PCR; TCRdb stores just in-frame clones and leaves some out. The sample yields about 110,000 clones, approximately 79% seen once. The sequenced sample was peripheral blood. These receptors originate from a woman aged 80 or over with active or convalescent COVID-19. CDR3s include the opening cysteine and the closing phenylalanine or tryptophan. A D gene is named only where the DNA matches it firmly. The size entry is marked missing in some rows and otherwise reads once, few, many or a size class.

>TRBJ2-1|TRBD2|14|TRBV4-1|NA
TGCGCCAGCAGCCAACCCCTAGCGGGCCATGAGCAGTTCTTC
CASSQPLAGHEQFF
>TRBJ2-1|NA|15|TRBV2|NA
TGTGCCAGCGGAGGGGAGCGGGCCTCCTCTAATGAGCAGTTCTTC
CASGGERASSNEQFF
>TRBJ1-1|NA|17|TRBV5-1|NA
TGCGCCAGCAGCTTGGTGGGGGTTACAACAAGCGGGCGAAATACTTTCTTT
CASSLVGVTTSGRNTFF
>TRBJ2-7|NA|12|TRBV6-2/TRBV6-3|once
TGTGCCAGCAGTTTCGGAGCCTACGAGCAGTACTTC
CASSFGAYEQYF
>TRBJ1-4|TRBD1|23|TRBV5-1|NA
TGCGCCAGCAGCTTGGTTGGGCCGGGACAGGCACCCGTTCGGGCCTCAACTAATGAAAAACTGTTTTTT
CASSLVGPGQAPVRASTNEKLFF
>TRBJ2-1|TRBD2|16|TRBV4-2|NA
TGTGCCAGCAGCCAAGTTTTGTCTAGCGGGACAAATGAGCAGTTCTTC
CASSQVLSSGTNEQFF
>TRBJ2-1|TRBD2|16|TRBV11-2|NA
TGTGCCAGCAGCGAAAGACTAGCGGGAGCCTACAATGAGCAGTTCTTC
CASSERLAGAYNEQFF
>TRBJ1-4|NA|11|TRBV29-1|NA
TGCAGCGGGGGAAACCAGGGAAAACTGTTTTTT
CSGGNQGKLFF
>TRBJ2-1|NA|12|TRBV24-1|NA
TGTGCCACCAGTGATTTCGGGTCTGAGCAGTTCTTC
CATSDFGSEQFF
>TRBJ2-1|TRBD1|12|TRBV5-1|NA
TGCGCCAGCAGCCGGACAGGTGATGAGCAGTTCTTC
CASSRTGDEQFF
>TRBJ2-7|TRBD2|14|TRBV5-1|NA
TGCGCCAGCAGCGAGCTAGCGGCAACCTACGAGCAGTACTTC
CASSELAATYEQYF
>TRBJ2-1|NA|14|TRBV4-1|NA
TGCGCCAGCAGCCAAGCGGTCTCCTACAATGAGCAGTTCTTC
CASSQAVSYNEQFF
>TRBJ1-1|TRBD1|14|TRBV2|NA
TGTGCCAGCAGAGGGACAGGGGATAATTTTGAAGCTTTCTTT
CASRGTGDNFEAFF
>TRBJ2-5|TRBD1|16|TRBV6-2/TRBV6-3|NA
TGTGCCAGCAGTTACTACTCTGGGACAGGGGAAGAGACCCAGTACTTC
CASSYYSGTGEETQYF
>TRBJ2-5|NA|14|TRBV30|NA
TGTGCCTGGAGCCAGACTAGAATCCAAGAGACCCAGTACTTC
CAWSQTRIQETQYF
>TRBJ2-3|TRBD2|17|TRBV5-3|NA
TGTGCCAGAAGCAGGGGACTAGCGGGAGTTCGCGTCGATACGCAGTATTTT
CARSRGLAGVRVDTQYF
>TRBJ2-5|NA|12|TRBV5-1|NA
TGCGCCAGCAGCCTCCACCAAGAGACCCAGTACTTC
CASSLHQETQYF
>TRBJ2-5|NA|14|TRBV7-9|medium-sized
TGTGCCAGCAGCTGGACAGAGGGTGTAAAGACCCAGTACTTC
CASSWTEGVKTQYF
>TRBJ1-2|NA|13|TRBV11-2|NA
TGTGCCAGCAGCTCTAGGGGGGGCTATGGCTACACCTTC
CASSSRGGYGYTF
>TRBJ2-5|TRBD2|13|TRBV2|NA
TGTGCCAGCAGTCTAGCCGGGAGGGAGACCCAGTACTTC
CASSLAGRETQYF
>TRBJ2-7|NA|15|TRBV2|once
TGTGCCAGCAGTGTTGGGGACATCCGCGCCTACGAGCAGTACTTC
CASSVGDIRAYEQYF
>TRBJ1-2|NA|15|TRBV7-9|NA
TGTGCCAGCAGCGCCTACAGGGAGGGGGACTATGGCTACACCTTC
CASSAYREGDYGYTF
>TRBJ2-1|TRBD2|16|TRBV19|NA
TGTGCCAGTAACTACGGACTAGCGGGAGAATACAATGAGCAGTTCTTC
CASNYGLAGEYNEQFF
>TRBJ1-5|TRBD1|13|TRBV19|NA
TGTGCCACCTCGACAGGGTGGGGTCAGCCCCAGCATTTT
CATSTGWGQPQHF
>TRBJ2-7|NA|19|TRBV7-5|few
TGTGCCAGAAGCTTAGCCCCGACTAGCGGGAGGCCGGACTCCTACGAGCAGTACTTC
CARSLAPTSGRPDSYEQYF
>TRBJ2-2|TRBD2|13|TRBV30|NA
TGTGCCTGGCAGCGGGAGTTCACCGGGGAGCTGTTTTTT
CAWQREFTGELFF
>TRBJ2-1|TRBD2|15|TRBV5-1|once
TGCGCCAGCAGCTTAGGACTAGCGGATTACAATGAGCAGTTCTTC
CASSLGLADYNEQFF
>TRBJ2-5|TRBD1|14|TRBV6-5|NA
TGTGCCAGCAGTCCCCGACAGGGCTCTGAGACCCAGTACTTC
CASSPRQGSETQYF
>TRBJ2-7|NA|16|TRBV10-2|NA
TGCGCCAGCCTTGAGTCTTGGGGCGGGAAGACCTACGAGCAGTACTTC
CASLESWGGKTYEQYF
>TRBJ1-2|NA|17|TRBV23-1|few
TGCGCCAGCAGTCCTTGCGCAGGCCAGGGAGGATCGAGTGGCTACACCTTC
CASSPCAGQGGSSGYTF
>TRBJ2-3|NA|14|TRBV5-1|NA
TGCGCCAGCAGCAACGAACAGGGCACAGATACGCAGTATTTT
CASSNEQGTDTQYF
>TRBJ2-5|TRBD1|16|TRBV27|once
TGTGCCAGCAGTTTATCCGGCGGACAGGGGGGGGAGACCCAGTACTTC
CASSLSGGQGGETQYF
>TRBJ2-7|TRBD2|14|TRBV5-1|NA
TGCGCCAGCAAGGCACTAGCGGGAGTAGGCGAGCAGTACTTC
CASKALAGVGEQYF
>TRBJ1-2|TRBD1|14|TRBV4-1|once
TGCGCCAGCAGCCAGACAGGGCCAGGCTATGGCTACACCTTC
CASSQTGPGYGYTF
>TRBJ2-3|TRBD1|16|TRBV7-2|NA
TGTGCCAGCAGCTTAGCGGGGACAGGGCGGGCAGATACGCAGTATTTT
CASSLAGTGRADTQYF
>TRBJ2-1|TRBD1|15|TRBV5-1|NA
TGCGCCAGCAGCTTTTTCGGACAGGGGGGCAATGAGCAGTTCTTC
CASSFFGQGGNEQFF
>TRBJ1-5|NA|17|TRBV6-7|few
TGTGCCAGCAGATCCTCTACCCAGGGTTATAGCAATCAGCCCCAGCATTTT
CASRSSTQGYSNQPQHF